Listed here are 4 T cell receptor beta chains from one sample, sequenced in a study of blood T cell repertoires in COVID-19 (TCRdb year 2020). Library preparation used the immunoSEQ multiplex PCR assay. This is the immuneACCESS table as TCRdb keeps it, with only in-frame sequences that have V and J called. A part of the clones is gone; compared with another copy, unresolved V genes explain less than half, and the rest is unexplained. Recorded for this sample are about 180,000 clones; around 88% of them occurred a single time. The ten largest make up 4% to 5% of the sample. What was sequenced was peripheral blood. These receptors were collected from a woman in her 30s with acute or convalescent COVID-19.

The chain links TRBV4-1 to TRBJ2-7; tentatively, D is TRBD1 (5 bases). The ends were cut back, 0 bases at V and 6 bases at J, with 9 bases in the middle. The CDR3 loop spans 13 amino acids. The V gene's germline CDR1 is MGHRA and CDR2 YSYEKL. The DNA of the CDR3 is TGCGCCAGCAGCCAAGACAGGGCCGCCGAGCAGTACTTC. Encoded protein: CASSQDRAAEQYF.

The chain joins TRBV5-1 to TRBJ2-1, with D maybe TRBD1 (5 bases). Germline V gene data show CDR1 as SGHRS and CDR2 as YFSETQ. Trimming took off 0 bases at V and 6 bases at J, with 16 bases between the two ends. CDR3 size: 16 residues. Written as DNA, the CDR3 is TGCGCCAGCAGCTTGGTATCGACCCCTAGGGGCAATGAGCAGTTCTTC. It translates to CASSLVSTPRGNEQFF.

This chain connects TRBV27 to TRBJ1-1; D remains ambiguous. The germline gives CDR1 MNHEY, CDR2 SMNVEV (reference sequence). V was shortened by 1 base and J by 3 bases, with 6 bases between the two germline ends. This CDR3 contains 13 residues. Written as DNA, the CDR3 is TGTGCCAGCAGTTTATTGGCTGACACTGAAGCTTTCTTT. Encoded protein: CASSLLADTEAFF.

The CDR3 spells CASVPTGKWDTQYF. CDR3 DNA: TGCGCCAGCGTACCGACAGGGAAGTGGGATACGCAGTATTTT. J is TRBJ2-3 and V is TRBV5-1; 7 nucleotides line up with TRBD1. This CDR3 has 14 amino acids. Germline-derived CDR1 and CDR2 are SGHRS and YFSETQ. Trimming at V came to 7 bases and at J to 6 bases, leaving 11 bases not matched to a gene.